This TCR beta chain was identified during a study of cytomegalovirus exposure and HLA in healthy donors. General study results and limits: Several of the most significant clusters were apparently associated with common viral pathogens in a later analysis. The records held CMV serostatus as the only immune exposure information.

CDR1 and CDR2 from the germline V gene are MNHEY and SMNVEV (reference sequence). The V gene lost 6 bases and the J gene lost 7 bases, with 27 bases spanning the gap. CDR3 length: 17 residues. Amplification used 60 Vbeta primers and 13 Jbeta primers. The method was immunoSEQ multiplex PCR; TCRdb's version includes in-frame clones alone and lacks a portion of them. This table has some 140,000 clones, approximately 79% appearing once. Remarks on this clone: Its specificity is not known.

Sequencing input: PBMCs. The chain couples TRBV27 to TRBJ1-2; D may be TRBD1 (5 bases). This sequence was found in a man between 18 and 29 years old in good health and CMV-seronegative. CDR3: CASRSSAGGDLGGGYTF. The CDR3 DNA sequence: TGTGCCAGCAGAAGTTCCGCCGGCGGGGATTTGGGGGGTGGCTACACCTTC.